This TCR beta chain was retrieved from a study of T cell responses to AZD1222 COVID-19 vaccine. Looked up from germline, CDR1 is SGHKS and CDR2 is YYEKEE (reference sequence). The junction had 7 bases not matched to a gene; V was cut back by 4 bases and J by 0 bases. The CDR3 length is 16 residues. Profiling relied on immunoSEQ multiplex PCR, and the TCRdb table lists in-frame clones only, not all of them. Of some 190,000 clones in the sample, nearly 95% were seen once. This receptor was taken from an adult who received the AZD1222 COVID-19 vaccine. V usage is TRBV5-5 and J usage is TRBJ2-7; 10 bases agree with TRBD1. The sample was peripheral blood, taken 28 days after the second AZD1222 dose. The CDR3, as DNA: TGTGCCAGCAGCCCTCCGGGACAGGGGATCTCCTACGAGCAGTACTTC. This codes for CASSPPGQGISYEQYF.